Presented here are 8 T cell receptor beta chains from one specimen sequenced in a study of blood T cell repertoires in COVID-19. Data came from immunoSEQ multiplex PCR; TCRdb stores just in-frame clones and leaves some out. The table lists approximately 280,000 clones, 87% of them singletons, with approximately 6% in the top ten. Sample: PBMCs or T cells enriched from blood (not recorded which). Every receptor here comes from a woman aged 40-49 years who had recovered from COVID-19.

This chain connects TRBV21-1 to TRBJ2-7; the table's D call, TRBD2, has no DNA check behind it. TRBV21-1 is noted as a pseudogene. The CDR3 is 16 amino acids. The DNA of the CDR3 is TGTGCCAGCAGCAAAGCTGGGGGAGGGGTATCCTACGAGCAGTACTTC. This encodes CASSKAGGGVSYEQYF.

The J gene is TRBJ2-1, the V gene TRBV5-5; 10 bases are a match to TRBD2. Germline V CDR1 and CDR2: SGHKS, YYEKEE (reference sequence). CDR3 length: 16 amino acids. With V trimmed by 3 bases and J by 10 bases, 13 bases remained unmatched. CDR3 DNA: TGTGCCAGCAGCTATGCTTTGGCTAGCGGGAGTGGGGAGCAGTTCTTC. This encodes CASSYALASGSGEQFF.

This chain links TRBV6-5 with TRBJ1-6, with a possible D match to TRBD1 (5 bases). Trimming cost V 5 bases and J 5 bases, with 10 bases left between them. Germline-derived CDR1 and CDR2 are MNHEY and SVGAGI. The CDR3 extends over 14 amino acids. The CDR3 DNA reads as TGTGCCAGCAGTCTAGACAGAGATAATTCACCCCTCCACTTT. It yields the protein CASSLDRDNSPLHF.

The chain joins TRBV7-8 to TRBJ2-3; 10 bases align to TRBD2. CDR3 length: 17 residues. The junction had 12 bases not matched to a gene; V was cut back by 5 bases and J by 4 bases. Germline CDR1 is SGHVS and CDR2 is FQNEAQ. The CDR3 nucleotides are TGTGCCAGCAGCCCCCGGGGTAGCGGGAGGTCAGCAGATACGCAGTATTTT. Encoded protein: CASSPRGSGRSADTQYF.

The chain is built from TRBV28 and TRBJ2-1; TRBD2 is a possible D gene (6 bases). With 1 base removed from V and 0 bases from J, the gap between germline ends came to 10 bases. The CDR3 spans 16 residues. From germline, CDR1 is MDHEN and CDR2 SYDVKM. CDR3 coding DNA: TGTGCCAGCAGTTTATTGGGGCGGGGCTCCTACAATGAGCAGTTCTTC. Its protein is CASSLLGRGSYNEQFF.

This chain joins TRBV7-2 and TRBJ2-2; TRBD2 matches 7 bases. The germline V gene encodes CDR1 SGHTA and CDR2 FQGNSA. This CDR3 spans 13 amino acids. The CDR3 nucleotides read TGTGCGAGGGAGGGGTCGAACACCGGGGAGCTGTTTTTT. Translated: CAREGSNTGELFF. Complete variable domain (other parts from reference TRBV7-2 and TRBJ2-2): GAGVSQSPSNKVTEKGKDVELRCDPISGHTALYWYRQSLGQGLEFLIYFQGNSAPDKSGLPSDRFSAERTGGSVSTLTIQRTQQEDSAVYLCAREGSNTGELFFGEGSRLTVL.

The rearrangement uses TRBV5-1 and TRBJ1-1; D might be TRBD1 (6 bases). CDR1 is SGHRS, CDR2 YFSETQ, per germline. The CDR3 extends over 13 amino acids. V lost 5 bases, J lost 5 bases, and 13 bases lay in between. The CDR3 region is CASRAGAQTEAFF. CDR3 nucleotides: TGCGCCAGCAGAGCGGGGGCTCAAACTGAAGCTTTCTTT.

The table lists this clone with a count of one. The chain links TRBV7-8 to TRBJ2-5, with 9 bases aligning to TRBD1. The CDR3 runs to 13 residues. V trimming: 5 bases; J trimming: 5 bases; junction bases outside the gene matches: 3. Germline lookup yields CDR1 SGHVS and CDR2 FQNEAQ. Here the CDR3 reads CASSSGQGETQYF. For the CDR3, the DNA is TGTGCCAGCAGCAGCGGACAGGGGGAGACCCAGTACTTC. Based on the CDR3 plus reference TRBV7-8 and TRBJ2-5, the full variable domain is GAGVSQSPRYKVAKRGQDVALRCDPISGHVSLFWYQQALGQGPEFLTYFQNEAQLDKSGLPSDRFFAERPEGSVSTLKIQRTQQEDSAVYLCASSSGQGETQYFGPGTRLLVL.